What follows are 14 T cell receptor beta chains derived from one specimen sequenced in a study of T cell repertoires in cytomegalovirus infection. TCRdb redid the calling of the reads with MiXCR, one entry per CDR3 protein. Of roughly 920,000 distinct CDR3 sequences detected, around a third appear once; the ten largest clones hold more than 13%. The antigens of these receptors remain unknown. The sample was cultured CD8+ T cells from PBMCs, taken from culture after CMV antigen stimulation. Receptors originate from a human donor in good health (CMV status not recorded). Some clones in this sample may be carry-over from other donors' samples.

The table lists this clonotype with many counts. This chain joins TRBV7-3 and TRBJ2-5; TRBD1 aligns across 8 bases. With 0 bases clipped from V and 5 bases from J, the junction kept 5 bases outside the gene matches. The CDR3 sequence is 15 residues long. Germline V CDR1 and CDR2: SGHTA, FQGTGA. CDR3 protein: CASSLTPAGGETQYF. In DNA, the CDR3 is TGTGCCAGCAGCTTAACTCCCGCAGGGGGCGAGACCCAGTACTTC.

This clonotype occurred a few times. The chain is built from TRBV6-6 and TRBJ1-1; no clear D gene. The CDR3 is 16 residues long. Germline V CDR1 and CDR2: MNHNY, SVGAGI (reference sequence). The V gene lost 6 bases and the J gene lost 1 base, with 18 bases spanning the gap. The CDR3 DNA sequence: TGTGCCAGCAGCCTCTCTCCGAGCCCGGGGAACACTGAAGCTTTCTTT. Translating it yields CASSLSPSPGNTEAFF.

This clonotype was counted a few times. The CDR3 DNA follows: TGTGCCAGCAGCTTAGGGCCCCTATGGTACTTC. Amino acid sequence: CASSLGPLWYF. J is TRBJ2-5 and V is TRBV7-9; D not resolved. Germline V gives CDR1 SEHNR, CDR2 FQNEAQ (reference sequence). This CDR3 is 11 amino acids long. Trimming cost V 1 base and J 13 bases, with 10 bases left between them.

This clonotype has a count of ten or more. The chain links TRBV12-3 or TRBV12-4 to TRBJ2-4; a weak D match, TRBD2 (6 bases). Trimming shortened V by 3 bases and J by 8 bases, and 14 bases separated the two germline ends. CDR3 length: 14 residues. CDR3 region: CASSFGGAEYIQYF. Written as DNA, the CDR3 is TGTGCCAGCAGTTTTGGAGGGGCGGAGTACATTCAGTACTTC.

A few counts support this clonotype. The rearrangement links TRBV20-1 to TRBJ2-7, with D tentatively TRBD2 (6 bases). This CDR3 is 16 amino acids long. V shed 1 base and J shed 6 bases, with 22 bases lying between them. Germline V lookup: CDR1 DFQATT, CDR2 SNEGSKA (reference sequence). Here the CDR3 reads CSARAGTGGFITEQYV. The CDR3 coding sequence is TGCAGTGCTAGAGCAGGGACTGGAGGATTTATAACCGAGCAGTACGTC.

The genes are TRBV6-2 or TRBV6-3 and TRBJ2-7; no clear D. Germline lookup yields CDR1 MNHEY and CDR2 SVGEGT. This CDR3 is built from 15 residues. The V end was cut by 0 bases, the J end by 3 bases, with 12 bases between. The CDR3 DNA reads TGTGCCAGCAGTTACTCGAAGGATTCCGGCTACGAGCAGTACGTC. The encoded protein is CASSYSKDSGYEQYV.

The chain employs TRBV6-6 and TRBJ2-5; either TRBD1 or TRBD2 may fit D (6 bases each). Deletions cut 10 bases from V and 2 bases from J, with 14 bases between. CDR3 length: 13 residues. Per the germline V gene, CDR1 is MNHNY and CDR2 is SVGAGI (reference sequence). The CDR3 DNA is TGTGCCACCGGAGGGGGTTTTCAAGAGACCCAGTACTTC. Protein: CATGGGFQETQYF.

This clonotype was seen just once. The J gene is TRBJ2-7, the V gene TRBV5-3; 8 bases agree with TRBD2. TRBV5-3 is given ORF status, its function remaining uncertain. The CDR3 contains 13 residues. Trimming took 8 bases from V and 9 from J; bases not matched to a gene: 13. CDR3 residues: CASSVSGGRGQYF. The CDR3 nucleotides read TGTGCCAGCAGCGTCAGCGGGGGAAGGGGGCAGTACTTC.

The chain recombines TRBV6-2 or TRBV6-3 with TRBJ2-1, with D perhaps being TRBD1 or TRBD2 (5 bases each). In germline, CDR1 is MNHEY, CDR2 SVGEGT. Trimming took off 4 bases at V and 3 bases at J, with 13 bases between the two ends. The CDR3 has 15 amino acids. The CDR3 nucleotides are TGTGCCAGCAGTTCTCGGGGCTTTCTCTACAATGAGCAGTTCTTC. Residues: CASSSRGFLYNEQFF.

The table lists this clonotype with many counts. V gene TRBV7-9 combines with J gene TRBJ2-1; D is possibly TRBD1 or TRBD2 (7 bases each). The CDR3 spans 18 residues. Deletions cut 5 bases from V and 6 bases from J, with 26 bases between. Germline CDR1 SEHNR, CDR2 FQNEAQ (reference sequence). As DNA, the CDR3 is TGTGCCAGCAGCCCCGCCGAGGGAGGGGGCGCTTGGGGCAATGAGCAGTTCTTC. Amino acids: CASSPAEGGGAWGNEQFF.

This clonotype was counted a few times. This chain uses TRBV15 with TRBJ2-1; D call uncertain. The CDR3 loop spans 14 amino acids. V lost 0 bases and J 9 bases, leaving 12 bases between the germline ends. Germline assignment: CDR1 LNHNV and CDR2 YYDKDF (reference sequence). This chain's CDR3 is CATSREVGFSEQFF. CDR3 nucleotide sequence: TGTGCCACCAGCAGAGAGGTGGGGTTCAGTGAGCAGTTCTTC.

This clonotype was picked up a small number of times. This sequence joins TRBV6-1 and TRBJ1-4; 12 bases map to TRBD1. The CDR3 spans 14 residues. CDR1 is MNHNS, CDR2 SASEGT, per germline. V gave up 7 bases and J gave up 7 bases; unmatched junction bases: 4. For the CDR3, the DNA is TGTGCCAGCACCGGGACAGGGGGCAGTGAAAAACTGTTTTTT. Translation gives CASTGTGGSEKLFF.

This clonotype occurred a few times. V gene TRBV24-1 combines with J gene TRBJ1-2, with D possibly TRBD1 on 5 matching bases. Germline V gives CDR1 KGHDR, CDR2 SFDVKD. Trimming left V 3 bases short and J 4 bases short, with 14 bases between. This CDR3 contains 15 residues. For the CDR3, the DNA is TGTGCCACCAGTGATGCCGGGGCCAGAAGCTATGGCTACACCTTC. This sequence encodes CATSDAGARSYGYTF.

The chain links TRBV27 to TRBJ2-5, with 11 bases that match TRBD2. The CDR3 runs to 18 residues. Trimming took 3 bases from V and 4 from J; bases not matched to a gene: 13. Germline V gene sequence: CDR1 MNHEY, CDR2 SMNVEV (reference sequence). This CDR3 is CASSFRANRLAGSETQYF. For the CDR3, the DNA is TGTGCCAGCAGTTTCAGAGCGAACCGACTAGCGGGGTCAGAGACCCAGTACTTC.